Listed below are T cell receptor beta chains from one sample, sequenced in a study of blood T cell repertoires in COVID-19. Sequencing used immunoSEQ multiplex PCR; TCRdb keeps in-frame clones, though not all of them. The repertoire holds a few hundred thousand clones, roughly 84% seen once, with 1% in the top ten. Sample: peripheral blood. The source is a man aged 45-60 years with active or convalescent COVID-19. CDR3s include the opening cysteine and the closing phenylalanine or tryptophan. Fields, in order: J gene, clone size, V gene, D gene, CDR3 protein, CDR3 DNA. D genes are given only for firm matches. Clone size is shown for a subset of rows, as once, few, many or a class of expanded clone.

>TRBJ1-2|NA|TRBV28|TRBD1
CASTTSGQGGGYTF
TGTGCCAGCACCACCAGTGGACAGGGGGGTGGCTACACCTTC
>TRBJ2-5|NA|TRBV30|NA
CAWGPRLKETQYF
TGTGCCTGGGGACCCCGACTTAAAGAGACCCAGTACTTC
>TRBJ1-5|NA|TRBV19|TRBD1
CASSVQGGQPQHF
TGTGCCAGTAGTGTCCAGGGGGGTCAGCCCCAGCATTTT
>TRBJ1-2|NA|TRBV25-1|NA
CASTGNYGYTF
TGTGCCAGCACTGGCAACTATGGCTACACCTTC
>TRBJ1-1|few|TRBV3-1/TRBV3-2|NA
CASSQGQNTEAFF
TGTGCCAGCAGCCAAGGACAGAACACTGAAGCTTTCTTT
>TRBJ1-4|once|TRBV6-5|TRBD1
CASSYSGQNLEKLFF
TGTGCCAGCAGTTACTCGGGACAGAACCTTGAAAAACTGTTTTTT
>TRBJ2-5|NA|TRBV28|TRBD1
CASRKAGSGTEETQYF
TGTGCCAGCAGAAAAGCAGGATCCGGGACAGAAGAGACCCAGTACTTC
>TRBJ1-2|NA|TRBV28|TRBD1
CASSLPGQVYGYTF
TGTGCCAGCAGTTTACCGGGACAGGTCTATGGCTACACCTTC
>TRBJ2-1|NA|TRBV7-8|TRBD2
CASSLVPLAGGYNEQFF
TGTGCCAGCAGCCTAGTACCTCTAGCGGGAGGATACAATGAGCAGTTCTTC
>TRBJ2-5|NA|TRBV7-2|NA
CASSLTNQETQYF
TGTGCCAGCAGCCTCACAAACCAAGAGACCCAGTACTTC
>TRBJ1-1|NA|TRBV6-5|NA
CASTGNTEAFF
TGTGCCAGCACAGGGAACACTGAAGCTTTCTTT
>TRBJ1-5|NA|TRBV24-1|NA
CATSDYRTNQPQHF
TGTGCCACCAGTGACTACAGGACCAATCAGCCCCAGCATTTT
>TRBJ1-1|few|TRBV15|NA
CATSRDPAAEAFF
TGTGCCACCAGCAGAGATCCGGCGGCTGAAGCTTTCTTT
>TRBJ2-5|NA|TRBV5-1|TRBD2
CASSYDNGGETQYF
TGCGCCAGCAGTTACGACAACGGGGGGGAGACCCAGTACTTC